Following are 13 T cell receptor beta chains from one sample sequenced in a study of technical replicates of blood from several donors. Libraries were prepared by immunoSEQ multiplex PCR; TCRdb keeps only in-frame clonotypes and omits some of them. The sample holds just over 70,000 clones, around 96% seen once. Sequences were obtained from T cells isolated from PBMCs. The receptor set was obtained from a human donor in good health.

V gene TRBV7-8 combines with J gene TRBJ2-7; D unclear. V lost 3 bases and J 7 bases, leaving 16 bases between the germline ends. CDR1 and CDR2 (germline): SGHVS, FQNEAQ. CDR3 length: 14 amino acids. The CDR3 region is CASSFTIFSEEQYF. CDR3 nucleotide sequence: TGTGCCAGCAGCTTTACGATTTTTTCCGAGGAGCAGTACTTC. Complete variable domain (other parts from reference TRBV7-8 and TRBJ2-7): GAGVSQSPRYKVAKRGQDVALRCDPISGHVSLFWYQQALGQGPEFLTYFQNEAQLDKSGLPSDRFFAERPEGSVSTLKIQRTQQEDSAVYLCASSFTIFSEEQYFGPGTRLTVT.

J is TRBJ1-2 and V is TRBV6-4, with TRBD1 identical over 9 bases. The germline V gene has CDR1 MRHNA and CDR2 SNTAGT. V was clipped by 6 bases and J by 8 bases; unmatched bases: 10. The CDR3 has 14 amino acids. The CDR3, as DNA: TGTGCCAGCAGGCCAGAGGGACAGGGAAGCGGCTACACCTTC. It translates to CASRPEGQGSGYTF.

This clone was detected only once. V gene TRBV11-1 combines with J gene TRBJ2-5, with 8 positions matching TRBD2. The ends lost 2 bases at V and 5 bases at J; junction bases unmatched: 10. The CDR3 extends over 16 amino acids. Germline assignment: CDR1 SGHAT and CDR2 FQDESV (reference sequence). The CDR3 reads CASSLWRAGDGETQYF. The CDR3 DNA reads TGTGCCAGCAGCTTATGGCGAGCGGGAGACGGGGAGACCCAGTACTTC.

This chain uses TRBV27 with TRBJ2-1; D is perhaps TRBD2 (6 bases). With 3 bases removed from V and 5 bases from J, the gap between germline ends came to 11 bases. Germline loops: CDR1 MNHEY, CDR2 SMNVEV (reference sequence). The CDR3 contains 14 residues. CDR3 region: CASSFWGGNNEQFF. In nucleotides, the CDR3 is TGTGCCAGCAGTTTCTGGGGCGGGAACAATGAGCAGTTCTTC.

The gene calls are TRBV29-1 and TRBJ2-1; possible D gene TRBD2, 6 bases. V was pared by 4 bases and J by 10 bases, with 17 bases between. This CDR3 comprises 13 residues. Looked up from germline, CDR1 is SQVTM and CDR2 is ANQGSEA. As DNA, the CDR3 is TGCAGCGTTGTAGCTAGCGCCGAAGCCGAGCAGTTCTTC. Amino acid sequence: CSVVASAEAEQFF.

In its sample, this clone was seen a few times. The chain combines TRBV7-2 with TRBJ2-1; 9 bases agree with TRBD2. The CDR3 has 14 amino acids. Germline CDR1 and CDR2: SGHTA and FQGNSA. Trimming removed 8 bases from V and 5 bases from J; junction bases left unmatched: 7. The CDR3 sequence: CASVLAGLNNEQFF. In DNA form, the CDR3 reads TGTGCCAGCGTCCTAGCGGGGCTAAACAATGAGCAGTTCTTC.

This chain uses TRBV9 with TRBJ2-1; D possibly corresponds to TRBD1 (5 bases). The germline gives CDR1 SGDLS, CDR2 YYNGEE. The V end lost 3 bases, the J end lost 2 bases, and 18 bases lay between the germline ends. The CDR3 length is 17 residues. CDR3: CASSAPMDIRPYNEQFF. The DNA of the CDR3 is TGTGCCAGCAGCGCGCCCATGGACATACGACCCTACAATGAGCAGTTCTTC.

The CDR3 nucleotides read TGTGCCAGCAGTTACGGTGGGACAGGGGGCTCAACTGAAGCTTTCTTT. Translating gives CASSYGGTGGSTEAFF. This chain connects TRBV6-5 to TRBJ1-1; 12 nucleotides align to TRBD1. CDR1 MNHEY and CDR2 SVGAGI come from the germline V gene. The CDR3 is made up of 16 amino acids. After removal of 2 bases from V and 5 bases from J, the junction contained 6 bases not matched to a gene.

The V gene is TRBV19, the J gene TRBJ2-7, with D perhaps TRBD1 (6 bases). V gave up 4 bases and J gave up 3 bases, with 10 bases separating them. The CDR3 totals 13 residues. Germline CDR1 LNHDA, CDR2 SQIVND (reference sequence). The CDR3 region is CASSTRTDYEQYF. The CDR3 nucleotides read TGTGCCAGTAGTACCCGGACAGACTACGAGCAGTACTTC.

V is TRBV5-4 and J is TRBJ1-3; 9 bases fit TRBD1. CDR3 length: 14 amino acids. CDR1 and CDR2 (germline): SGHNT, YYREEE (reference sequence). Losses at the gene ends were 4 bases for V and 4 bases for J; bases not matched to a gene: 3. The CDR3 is CASSLGQGGNTIYF. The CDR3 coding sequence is TGTGCCAGCAGCCTAGGACAGGGGGGAAACACCATATATTTT. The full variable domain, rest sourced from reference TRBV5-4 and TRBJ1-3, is ETGVTQSPTHLIKTRGQQVTLRCSSQSGHNTVSWYQQALGQGPQFIFQYYREEENGRGNFPPRFSGLQFPNYSSELNVNALELDDSALYLCASSLGQGGNTIYFGEGSWLTVV.

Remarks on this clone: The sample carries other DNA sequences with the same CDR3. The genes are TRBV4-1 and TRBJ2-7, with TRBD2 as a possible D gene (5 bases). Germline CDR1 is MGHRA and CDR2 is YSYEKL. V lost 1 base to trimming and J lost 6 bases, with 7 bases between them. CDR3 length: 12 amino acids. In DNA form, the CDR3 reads TGCGCCAGCAGCCAAGGAGGAGGCGAGCAGTACTTC. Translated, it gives CASSQGGGEQYF.

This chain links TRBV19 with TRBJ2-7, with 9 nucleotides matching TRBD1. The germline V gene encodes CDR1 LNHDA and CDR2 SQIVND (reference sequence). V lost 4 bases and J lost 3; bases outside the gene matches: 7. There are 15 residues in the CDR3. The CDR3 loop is CASSSPGTGNYEQYF. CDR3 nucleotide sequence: TGTGCCAGTAGTAGTCCCGGGACAGGGAACTACGAGCAGTACTTC.

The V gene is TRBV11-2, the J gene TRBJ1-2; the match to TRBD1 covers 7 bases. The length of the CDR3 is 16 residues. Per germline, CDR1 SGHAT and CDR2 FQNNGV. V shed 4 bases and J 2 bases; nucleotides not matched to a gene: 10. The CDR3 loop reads CASSSLKDRRNYGYTF. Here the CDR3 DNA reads TGTGCCAGCAGCTCCTTAAAGGACAGGCGCAACTATGGCTACACCTTC. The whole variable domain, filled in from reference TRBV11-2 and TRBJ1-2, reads EAGVAQSPRYKIIEKRQSVAFWCNPISGHATLYWYQQILGQGPKLLIQFQNNGVVDDSQLPKDRFSAERLKGVDSTLKIQPAKLEDSAVYLCASSSLKDRRNYGYTFGSGTRLTVV.